This is a list of T cell receptor beta chains from one sample in a study of blood T cells in healthy people across ages. One entry per CDR3 protein results from TCRdb running MiXCR on the 5' RACE reads. Altogether some 640,000 distinct CDR3 sequences are present, more than 40% being singletons, with the ten largest covering approximately 32%. Source material: blood. The receptors were sampled from a woman aged 55-69 years in good health. The CDR3 runs from the conserved cysteine through the conserved F or W. Each record gives: V gene, clone size, D gene, J gene, CDR3 protein, CDR3 DNA. D genes are given only for firm matches. The size field is filled for only some rows; it gives once, few, many or a size class.

V gene: TRBV20-1; clone size: .; D gene: .; J gene: TRBJ2-1; CDR3 protein: CSAISDRYNEQFF; CDR3 DNA: TGCAGTGCTATCAGTGACAGGTACAATGAGCAGTTCTTC
V gene: TRBV4-3; clone size: .; D gene: .; J gene: TRBJ2-1; CDR3 protein: CASSQEDGRVEQFF; CDR3 DNA: TGCGCCAGCAGCCAAGAGGACGGGAGAGTTGAGCAGTTCTTC
V gene: TRBV7-2; clone size: few; D gene: .; J gene: TRBJ2-4; CDR3 protein: CASSLVINIQYF; CDR3 DNA: TGTGCCAGCAGCTTAGTAATAAACATTCAGTACTTC
V gene: TRBV3-1; clone size: .; D gene: .; J gene: TRBJ1-2; CDR3 protein: CASNQGQTSGGYTF; CDR3 DNA: TGTGCCAGCAACCAAGGGCAGACCTCCGGCGGCTACACCTTC
V gene: TRBV7-3; clone size: once; D gene: .; J gene: TRBJ1-1; CDR3 protein: CASSSLPGVNTEAFF; CDR3 DNA: TGTGCCAGCAGCAGCCTTCCGGGTGTGAACACTGAAGCTTTCTTT
V gene: TRBV11-1; clone size: .; D gene: .; J gene: TRBJ2-7; CDR3 protein: CASSLPRQSSSYNEQYF; CDR3 DNA: TGTGCCAGCAGCTTACCCCGACAGTCGAGCTCCTACAATGAGCAGTACTTC
V gene: TRBV20-1; clone size: few; D gene: .; J gene: TRBJ1-6; CDR3 protein: CSARGLGRSYNSPPHF; CDR3 DNA: TGCAGTGCTAGGGGCTTGGGACGCTCCTATAATTCACCCCCCCACTTT
V gene: TRBV7-9; clone size: few; D gene: .; J gene: TRBJ2-1; CDR3 protein: CASSLGRILSGNEQFF; CDR3 DNA: TGTGCCAGCAGCTTAGGCCGGATCCTCTCGGGCAATGAGCAGTTCTTC
V gene: TRBV5-1; clone size: .; D gene: .; J gene: TRBJ1-1; CDR3 protein: CASCLGWGTEAFF; CDR3 DNA: TGCGCCAGCTGCTTGGGCTGGGGGACTGAAGCTTTCTTT
V gene: TRBV27; clone size: .; D gene: TRBD1; J gene: TRBJ1-5; CDR3 protein: CASRRTGAGQPQHF; CDR3 DNA: TGTGCCAGCAGACGAACAGGGGCGGGTCAGCCCCAGCATTTT
V gene: TRBV20-1; clone size: many; D gene: TRBD1; J gene: TRBJ2-5; CDR3 protein: CSGTGQGAETQYF; CDR3 DNA: TGCAGTGGGACCGGACAGGGGGCAGAGACCCAGTACTTC
V gene: TRBV5-1; clone size: once; D gene: .; J gene: TRBJ2-5; CDR3 protein: CASSLAQETRYF; CDR3 DNA: TGCGCCAGCAGCTTGGCCCAAGAGACCCGGTACTTC
V gene: TRBV4-2; clone size: .; D gene: TRBD2; J gene: TRBJ2-4; CDR3 protein: CASSQESLAGGPAKNIQYF; CDR3 DNA: TGTGCCAGCAGCCAAGAGTCCCTAGCGGGAGGGCCGGCCAAAAACATTCAGTACTTC
V gene: TRBV14; clone size: many; D gene: TRBD1; J gene: TRBJ1-2; CDR3 protein: CASSQDRTGTGEEDGYTF; CDR3 DNA: TGTGCCAGCAGCCAAGACCGAACTGGGACAGGGGAAGAGGATGGCTACACCTTC
V gene: TRBV27; clone size: .; D gene: TRBD2; J gene: TRBJ2-1; CDR3 protein: CASSSISREGDYEQFF; CDR3 DNA: TGTGCCAGCAGTTCGATCAGCAGGGAGGGTGATTATGAGCAGTTCTTC
V gene: TRBV27; clone size: few; D gene: .; J gene: TRBJ2-7; CDR3 protein: CASSPRQAHYEQYF; CDR3 DNA: TGTGCCAGCAGTCCCCGGCAAGCCCACTACGAGCAGTACTTC
V gene: TRBV5-8; clone size: few; D gene: .; J gene: TRBJ2-5; CDR3 protein: CASSRRGTAQETQYF; CDR3 DNA: TGTGCCAGCAGCCGGAGGGGTACAGCCCAAGAGACCCAGTACTTC